This TCR beta chain was sequenced in a study of cytomegalovirus exposure and HLA in healthy donors. As concerns this clone: Its antigen is not identified.

Overall study findings and caveats: The study recorded fewer than 200 TCR beta chains that were cytomegalovirus-associated.

Donors were drawn from the approximately 130-subject validation cohort, separate from the approximately 680-subject first cohort. The repertoire was sequenced with immunoSEQ multiplex PCR; TCRdb's copy has only in-frame clones and lacks some. The data contain some 130,000 clones, 86% of them singletons. The CDR3 length is 19 residues. V lost 0 bases to trimming and J lost 0 bases; unmatched junction nucleotides: 13. Per the germline V gene, CDR1 is MGHRA and CDR2 is YSYEKL. The sequenced material came from PBMCs. The V call is TRBV4-1, the J call TRBJ1-2, with TRBD1 identical over 7 bases. This clonotype originated in a young man in good health and CMV-seronegative. The chain's CDR3 is CASSQERVLAGGTNYGYTF. In DNA form, the CDR3 reads TGCGCCAGCAGCCAAGAAAGAGTGTTGGCAGGGGGAACTAACTATGGCTACACCTTC.